Listed here are 17 T cell receptor beta chains from one sample, sequenced in a study of cytomegalovirus exposure and HLA in healthy donors. The primer mix had 60 Vbeta and 13 Jbeta primers. Measured with immunoSEQ multiplex PCR; TCRdb has only the in-frame clones, and not every one. The repertoire holds some 180,000 clones, with around 83% as singletons. The sequenced sample consisted of PBMCs. These receptors were obtained from a man younger than 40 in good health and CMV-seropositive.

V usage is TRBV9 and J usage is TRBJ2-2; weak D call: TRBD1 (5 bases). Germline-derived CDR1 and CDR2 are SGDLS and YYNGEE. Trimming shortened V by 2 bases and J by 0 bases, and 8 bases separated the two germline ends. The CDR3 has 15 residues. The CDR3 is CASSVTVTNTGELFF. The CDR3 nucleotides are TGTGCCAGCAGCGTGACAGTAACGAACACCGGGGAGCTGTTTTTT.

The genes are TRBV11-3 and TRBJ2-5; TRBD2 might be the D (6 bases). TRBJ2-7 explains the end of the DNA better; the J call may be wrong. Germline assignment: CDR1 SGHNT and CDR2 YENEEA. The CDR3 runs 13 residues. The DNA of the CDR3 is TGTGCCAGCAGCTGGCGGGATACCTACGAGCAGTACTTC. This translates into CASSWRDTYEQYF.

As regards this clone: The junction differs from germline at one of its ends, possibly a read error. This chain links TRBV7-7 with TRBJ2-5, with 8 bases lining up with TRBD1. CDR1 is SSHAT, CDR2 FNYEAQ, per germline (reference sequence). This CDR3 comprises 14 residues. The CDR3 loop reads CASSPTGAKETQYF. The CDR3 DNA reads TGTGCTAGCAGCCCGACAGGGGCAAAGGAGACCCAGTACTTC.

V and J are TRBV7-9 and TRBJ2-2; TRBD2 matches at 8 bases. The germline CDR1 and CDR2 sequences are SEHNR and FQNEAQ (reference sequence). Unmatched junction bases numbered 5, after V lost 3 bases and J lost 2 bases. The CDR3 covers 16 residues. The DNA of the CDR3 is TGTGCCAGCAGCTTGACAACTAGCGGTAACACCGGGGAGCTGTTTTTT. It specifies CASSLTTSGNTGELFF. The entire variable domain, with the rest obtained from reference TRBV7-9 and TRBJ2-2, is as follows: DTGVSQNPRHKITKRGQNVTFRCDPISEHNRLYWYRQTLGQGPEFLTYFQNEAQLEKSRLLSDRFSAERPKGSFSTLEIQRTEQGDSAMYLCASSLTTSGNTGELFFGEGSRLTVL.

This chain joins TRBV28 and TRBJ1-4; TRBD1 might be the D (6 bases). V lost 11 bases, J lost 8 bases, and 18 bases lay in between. CDR3 length: 13 residues. Looked up from germline, CDR1 is MDHEN and CDR2 is SYDVKM. The CDR3 protein is CASQQGRKEKLFF. The CDR3 DNA reads as TGTGCCTCGCAACAGGGACGAAAGGAAAAACTGTTTTTT. Supplemented by reference TRBV28 and TRBJ1-4, the full variable domain reads DVKVTQSSRYLVKRTGEKVFLECVQDMDHENMFWYRQDPGLGLRLIYFSYDVKMKEKGDIPEGYSVSREKKERFSLILESASTNQTSMYLCASQQGRKEKLFFGSGTQLSVL.

On this clone: The junction and the germline gene differ at one end; a read error may be behind it. The V call is TRBV7-7, the J call TRBJ2-5, with TRBD1 matching over 10 bases. This CDR3 region has 14 residues. The V gene's germline CDR1 is SSHAT and CDR2 FNYEAQ (reference sequence). CDR3 loop: CASSTGTGDETQYF. For the CDR3, the DNA is TGTGCTAGCAGCACCGGGACAGGGGACGAGACCCAGTACTTC.

This chain links TRBV11-2 with TRBJ1-2; 10 nucleotides match TRBD1. Trimming took 2 bases from V and 8 from J; bases not matched to a gene: 8. From germline, CDR1 is SGHAT and CDR2 FQNNGV. This CDR3 has 15 residues. The CDR3 sequence: CASSLRTGGGGGYTF. The CDR3 nucleotides are TGTGCCAGCAGCTTAAGGACAGGGGGGGGTGGGGGCTACACCTTC.

The V gene is TRBV7-2, the J gene TRBJ1-1, with 7 bases matching TRBD1. Germline V gene lookup returns CDR1 SGHTA and CDR2 FQGNSA. With 5 bases clipped from V and 3 bases from J, the junction kept 9 bases outside the gene matches. The CDR3 is 15 amino acids. The CDR3 loop is CASSPRQGWDTEAFF. The CDR3 nucleotides read TGTGCCAGCAGCCCCCGACAGGGCTGGGACACTGAAGCTTTCTTT.

The chain couples TRBV4-3 to TRBJ2-5, with a tentative D call TRBD1 (6 bases). This CDR3 is built from 15 residues. Germline loops: CDR1 LGHNA, CDR2 YSLEER. The V end was cut by 0 bases, the J end by 7 bases, with 15 bases between. The CDR3 loop is CASSQDGTIGGTQYF. The CDR3 nucleotides read TGCGCCAGCAGCCAAGATGGAACTATAGGGGGGACCCAGTACTTC.

The J gene is TRBJ1-5, the V gene TRBV19, with 7 bases lining up with TRBD1. Germline V gene data show CDR1 as LNHDA and CDR2 as SQIVND (reference sequence). The CDR3 runs 13 residues. Losses at the gene ends were 6 bases for V and 4 bases for J; bases not matched to a gene: 3. CDR3 sequence reads: CASRRTGNQPQHF. The CDR3 nucleotides are TGTGCCAGTAGAAGGACAGGTAATCAGCCCCAGCATTTT.

V usage is TRBV7-6 and J usage is TRBJ2-1; D gene ambiguous. Germline V lookup: CDR1 SGHVS, CDR2 FNYEAQ. V lost 5 bases, J lost 7 bases, and 21 bases lay in between. The CDR3 sequence is 16 residues long. CDR3 DNA sequence: TGTGCCAGCAGCCCCCGGTTTTCGCGGAGAGAGAATGAGCAGTTCTTC. The encoded protein is CASSPRFSRRENEQFF.

The chain joins TRBV6-5 to TRBJ2-3; 10 bases map to TRBD2. The CDR3 has 14 residues. In germline, CDR1 is MNHEY, CDR2 SVGAGI. Trimming cost V 5 bases and J 6 bases; bases outside gene matches: 5. The CDR3 is CASSDLAGVDTQYF. In nucleotides, the CDR3 is TGTGCCAGCAGTGACCTAGCGGGAGTTGATACGCAGTATTTT.

CDR3 bases: TGCGCCAGCAGCTCGGGGGATACGCAGTATTTT. It specifies CASSSGDTQYF. J is TRBJ2-3 and V is TRBV5-1, with D maybe TRBD2 (5 bases). The CDR3 is 11 residues long. The germline V and J ends were trimmed by 3 bases and 6 bases, with 5 bases remaining between them. CDR1 is SGHRS and CDR2 is YFSETQ in the germline V gene.

The V gene is TRBV27, the J gene TRBJ2-7, with D maybe TRBD2 (6 bases). This CDR3 comprises 14 residues. Trimming pared 2 bases from V and 3 bases from J, leaving 11 bases between. CDR1 is MNHEY and CDR2 is SMNVEV in the germline V gene (reference sequence). CDR3 sequence: CASSLAGLGYEQYF. As DNA, the CDR3 is TGTGCCAGCAGTTTAGCGGGACTTGGCTACGAGCAGTACTTC.

V usage is TRBV5-5 and J usage is TRBJ2-2; D is uncertain. This CDR3 comprises 12 residues. CDR1 SGHKS and CDR2 YYEKEE come from the germline V gene (reference sequence). V shed 5 bases and J shed 7 bases, with 9 bases lying between them. CDR3 bases: TGTGCCAGCAGGGTTAGAGGCGGGGAGCTGTTTTTT. Residues: CASRVRGGELFF.

This clone was seen at least ten times. This chain connects TRBV5-5 to TRBJ2-7, with 8 bases matching TRBD1. Germline lookup yields CDR1 SGHKS and CDR2 YYEKEE (reference sequence). The CDR3 length is 16 residues. The V gene end was trimmed by 4 bases and the J gene end by 2 bases; junction bases not matched to a gene: 11. For the CDR3, the DNA is TGTGCCAGCAGCCCGTTAACGCAGGGGGCAGCCTACGAGCAGTACTTC. Encoded protein: CASSPLTQGAAYEQYF.

V gene TRBV7-2 combines with J gene TRBJ2-3, with TRBD2 matching over 8 bases. Germline trimming cut 7 bases from V and 2 bases from J; bases unmatched to any gene: 11. CDR3 size: 16 residues. The germline V gene has CDR1 SGHTA and CDR2 FQGNSA. The CDR3 nucleotides are TGTGCCAGCACCGACATACTAGCGGACCTCACAGATACGCAGTATTTT. Its protein is CASTDILADLTDTQYF. Full variable domain (missing parts from reference TRBV7-2 and TRBJ2-3): GAGVSQSPSNKVTEKGKDVELRCDPISGHTALYWYRQSLGQGLEFLIYFQGNSAPDKSGLPSDRFSAERTGGSVSTLTIQRTQQEDSAVYLCASTDILADLTDTQYFGPGTRLTVL.